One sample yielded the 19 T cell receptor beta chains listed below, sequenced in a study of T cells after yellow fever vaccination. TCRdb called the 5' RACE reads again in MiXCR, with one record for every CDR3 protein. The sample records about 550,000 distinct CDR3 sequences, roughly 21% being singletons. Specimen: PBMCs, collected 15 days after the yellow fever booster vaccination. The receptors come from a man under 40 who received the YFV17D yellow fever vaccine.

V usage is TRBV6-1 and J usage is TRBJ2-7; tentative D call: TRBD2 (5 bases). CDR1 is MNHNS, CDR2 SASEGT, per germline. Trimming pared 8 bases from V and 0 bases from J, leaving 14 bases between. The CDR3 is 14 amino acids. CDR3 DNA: TGTGCCAGCGCCGCGGGTAGCGTCTCCTACGAGCAGTACTTC. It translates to CASAAGSVSYEQYF.

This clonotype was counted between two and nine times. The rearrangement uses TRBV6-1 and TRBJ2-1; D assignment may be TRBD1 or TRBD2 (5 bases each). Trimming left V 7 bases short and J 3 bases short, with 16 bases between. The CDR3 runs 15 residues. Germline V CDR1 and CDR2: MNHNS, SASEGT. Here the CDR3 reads CASTRTGTIYNEQFF. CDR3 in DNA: TGTGCCAGCACTCGAACCGGGACCATCTACAATGAGCAGTTCTTC.

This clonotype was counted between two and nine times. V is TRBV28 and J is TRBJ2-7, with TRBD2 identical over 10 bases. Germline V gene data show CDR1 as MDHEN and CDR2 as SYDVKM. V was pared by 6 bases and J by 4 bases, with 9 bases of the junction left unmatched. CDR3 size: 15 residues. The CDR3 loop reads CASSRPGLALYEQYF. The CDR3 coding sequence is TGTGCCAGCAGCCGCCCGGGACTAGCGCTATACGAGCAGTACTTC. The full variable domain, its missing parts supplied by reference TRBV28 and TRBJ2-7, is DVKVTQSSRYLVKRTGEKVFLECVQDMDHENMFWYRQDPGLGLRLIYFSYDVKMKEKGDIPEGYSVSREKKERFSLILESASTNQTSMYLCASSRPGLALYEQYFGPGTRLTVT.

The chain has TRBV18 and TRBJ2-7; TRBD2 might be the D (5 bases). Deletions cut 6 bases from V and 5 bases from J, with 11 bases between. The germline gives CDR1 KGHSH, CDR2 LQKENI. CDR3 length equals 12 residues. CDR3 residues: CASSPGMDEQYF. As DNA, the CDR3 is TGTGCCAGCTCGCCCGGGATGGACGAGCAGTACTTC.

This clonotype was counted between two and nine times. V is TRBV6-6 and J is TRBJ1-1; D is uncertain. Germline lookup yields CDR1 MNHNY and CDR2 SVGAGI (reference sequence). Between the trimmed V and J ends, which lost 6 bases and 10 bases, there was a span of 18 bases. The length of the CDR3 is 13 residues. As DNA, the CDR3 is TGTGCCAGCAGAACAGAAGACGCGAATGCAGCTTTCTTT. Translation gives CASRTEDANAAFF.

The CDR3 region has the DNA TGTGCCAGCCAACGTGTGACTAGCGTTAGCACAGATACGCAGTATTTT. As protein: CASQRVTSVSTDTQYF. V and J are TRBV6-2 or TRBV6-3 and TRBJ2-3, with 8 nucleotides matching TRBD2. CDR3 length: 16 amino acids. Losses at the gene ends were 8 bases for V and 0 bases for J; bases not matched to a gene: 10. The germline V gene encodes CDR1 MNHEY and CDR2 SVGEGT.

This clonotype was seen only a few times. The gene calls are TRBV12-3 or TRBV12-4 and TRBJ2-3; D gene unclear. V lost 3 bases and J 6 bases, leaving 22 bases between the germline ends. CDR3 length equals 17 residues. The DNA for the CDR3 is TGTGCCAGCAGTTTCATCCCTGGTGGCGTGGGCTCGGATACGCAGTATTTT. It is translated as CASSFIPGGVGSDTQYF.

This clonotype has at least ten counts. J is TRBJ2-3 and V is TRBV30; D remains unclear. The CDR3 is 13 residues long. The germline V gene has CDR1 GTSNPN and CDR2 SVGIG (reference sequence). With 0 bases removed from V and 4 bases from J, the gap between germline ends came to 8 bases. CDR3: CAWSVLAADTQYF. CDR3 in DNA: TGTGCCTGGAGTGTACTCGCCGCAGATACGCAGTATTTT. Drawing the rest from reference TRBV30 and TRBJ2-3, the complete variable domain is SQTIHQWPATLVQPVGSPLSLECTVEGTSNPNLYWYRQAAGRGLQLLFYSVGIGQISSEVPQNLSASRPQDRQFILSSKKLLLSDSGFYLCAWSVLAADTQYFGPGTRLTVL.

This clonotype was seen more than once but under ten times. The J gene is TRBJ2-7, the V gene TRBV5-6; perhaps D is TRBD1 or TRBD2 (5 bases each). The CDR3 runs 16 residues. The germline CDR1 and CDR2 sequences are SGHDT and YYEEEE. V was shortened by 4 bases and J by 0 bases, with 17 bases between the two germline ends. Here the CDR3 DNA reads TGTGCCAGCAGCCCGGGGCCGTCGCGCCTCTCCTACGAGCAGTACTTC. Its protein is CASSPGPSRLSYEQYF.

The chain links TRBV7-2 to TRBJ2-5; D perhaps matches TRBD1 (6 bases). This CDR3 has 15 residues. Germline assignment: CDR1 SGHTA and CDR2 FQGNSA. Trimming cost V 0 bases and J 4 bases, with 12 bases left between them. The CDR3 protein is CASSLAAGVAETQYF. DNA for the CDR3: TGTGCCAGCAGCTTAGCGGCAGGGGTAGCAGAGACCCAGTACTTC.

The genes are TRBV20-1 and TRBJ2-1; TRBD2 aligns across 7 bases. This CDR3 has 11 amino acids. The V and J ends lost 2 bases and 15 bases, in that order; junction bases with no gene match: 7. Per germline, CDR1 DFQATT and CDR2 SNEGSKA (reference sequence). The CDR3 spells CSARPAGKLFF. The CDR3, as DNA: TGCAGTGCTAGACCAGCGGGAAAATTGTTCTTC.

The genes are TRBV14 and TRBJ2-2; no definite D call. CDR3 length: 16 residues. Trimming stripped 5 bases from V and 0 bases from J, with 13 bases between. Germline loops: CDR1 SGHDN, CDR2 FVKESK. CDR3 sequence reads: CASSNSIRPNTGELFF. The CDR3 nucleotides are TGTGCCAGCAGCAATTCAATTCGGCCGAACACCGGGGAGCTGTTTTTT.

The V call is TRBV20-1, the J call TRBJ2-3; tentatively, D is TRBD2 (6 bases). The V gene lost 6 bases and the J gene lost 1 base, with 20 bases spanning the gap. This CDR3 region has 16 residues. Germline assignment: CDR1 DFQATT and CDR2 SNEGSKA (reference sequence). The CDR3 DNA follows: TGCAGTGCAAACACTCCGGGAGAAGGAGGCACAGATACGCAGTATTTT. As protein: CSANTPGEGGTDTQYF.

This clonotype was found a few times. CDR3 amino acids: CASSFSTGRGTEAFF. The CDR3 coding sequence is TGTGCCAGCAGTTTCTCAACAGGGCGAGGGACTGAAGCTTTCTTT. The chain uses TRBV12-3 or TRBV12-4 and TRBJ1-1, with D maybe TRBD1 (6 bases). V was shortened by 3 bases and J by 5 bases, with 16 bases between the two germline ends. CDR3 size: 15 residues.

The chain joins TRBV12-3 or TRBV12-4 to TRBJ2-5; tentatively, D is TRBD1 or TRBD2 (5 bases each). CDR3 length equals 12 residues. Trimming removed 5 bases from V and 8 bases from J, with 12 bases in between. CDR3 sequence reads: CASSRTGLTQYF. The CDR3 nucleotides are TGTGCCAGCAGTCGCACGGGGCTAACCCAGTACTTC.

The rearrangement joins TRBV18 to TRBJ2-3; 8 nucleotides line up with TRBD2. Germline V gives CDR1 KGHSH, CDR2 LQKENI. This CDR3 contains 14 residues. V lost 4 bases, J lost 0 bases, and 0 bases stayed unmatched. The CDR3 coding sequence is TGTGCCAGCTCACGACTAGCGAGCACAGATACGCAGTATTTT. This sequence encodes CASSRLASTDTQYF.

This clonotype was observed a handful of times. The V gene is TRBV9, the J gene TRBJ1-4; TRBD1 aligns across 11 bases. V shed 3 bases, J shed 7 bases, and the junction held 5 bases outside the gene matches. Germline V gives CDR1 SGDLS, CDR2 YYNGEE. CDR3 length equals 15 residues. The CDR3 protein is CASSAADRGPEKLFF. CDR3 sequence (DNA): TGTGCCAGCAGCGCCGCGGACAGGGGGCCTGAAAAACTGTTTTTT.

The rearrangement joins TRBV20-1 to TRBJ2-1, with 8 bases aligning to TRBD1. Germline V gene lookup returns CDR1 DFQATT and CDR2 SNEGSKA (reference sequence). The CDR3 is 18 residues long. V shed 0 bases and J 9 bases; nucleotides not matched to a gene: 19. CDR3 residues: CSARDLIQGGQGQLEQFF. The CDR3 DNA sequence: TGCAGTGCTAGAGACCTAATCCAAGGAGGACAGGGACAACTTGAGCAGTTCTTC.

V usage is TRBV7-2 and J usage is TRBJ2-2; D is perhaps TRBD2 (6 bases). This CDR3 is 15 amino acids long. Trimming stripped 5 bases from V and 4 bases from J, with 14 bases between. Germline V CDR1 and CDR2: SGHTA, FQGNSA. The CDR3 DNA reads TGTGCCAGCAGCCGCTCCGATAGCGGCACCGGGGAGCTGTTTTTT. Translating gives CASSRSDSGTGELFF.